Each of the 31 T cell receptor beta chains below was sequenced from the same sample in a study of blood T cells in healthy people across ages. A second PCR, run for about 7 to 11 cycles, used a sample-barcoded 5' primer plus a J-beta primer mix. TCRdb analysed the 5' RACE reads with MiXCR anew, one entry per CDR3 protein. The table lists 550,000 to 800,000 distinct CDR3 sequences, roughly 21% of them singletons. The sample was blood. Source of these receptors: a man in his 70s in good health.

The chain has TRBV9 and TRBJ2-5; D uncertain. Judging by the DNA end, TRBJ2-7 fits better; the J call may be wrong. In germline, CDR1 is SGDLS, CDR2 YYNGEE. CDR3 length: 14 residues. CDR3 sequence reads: CASSVRASGYEQYF. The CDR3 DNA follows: TGTGCCAGCAGCGTCCGTGCCTCAGGCTACGAGCAGTACTTC.

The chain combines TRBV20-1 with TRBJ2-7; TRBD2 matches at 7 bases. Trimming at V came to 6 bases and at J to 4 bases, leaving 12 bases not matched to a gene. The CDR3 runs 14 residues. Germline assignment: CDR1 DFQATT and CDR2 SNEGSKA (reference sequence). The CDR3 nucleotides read TGCAGTGCCAGCCCTCTGCGGGGGATTTACGAGCAGTACTTC. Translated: CSASPLRGIYEQYF.

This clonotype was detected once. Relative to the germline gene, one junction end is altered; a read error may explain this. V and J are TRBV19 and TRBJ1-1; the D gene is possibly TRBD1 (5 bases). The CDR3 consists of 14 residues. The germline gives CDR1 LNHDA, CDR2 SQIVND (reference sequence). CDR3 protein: CASKLGGLNTEAFF. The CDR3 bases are TGTGCCAGTAAATTGGGGGGATTGAACACTGAAGCCTTCTTT. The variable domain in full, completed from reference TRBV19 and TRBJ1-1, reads DGGITQSPKYLFRKEGQNVTLSCEQNLNHDAMYWYRQDPGQGLRLIYYSQIVNDFQKGDIAEGYSVSREKKESFPLTVTSAQKNPTAFYLCASKLGGLNTEAFFGQGTRLTVV.

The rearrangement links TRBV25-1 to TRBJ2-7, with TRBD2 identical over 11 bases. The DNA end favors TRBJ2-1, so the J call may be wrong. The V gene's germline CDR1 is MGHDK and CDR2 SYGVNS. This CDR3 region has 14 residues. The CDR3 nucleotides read TGTGCCAGCAGTGCCCGGACTAGCGGGAATGAGCAGTTCTTC. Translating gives CASSARTSGNEQFF.

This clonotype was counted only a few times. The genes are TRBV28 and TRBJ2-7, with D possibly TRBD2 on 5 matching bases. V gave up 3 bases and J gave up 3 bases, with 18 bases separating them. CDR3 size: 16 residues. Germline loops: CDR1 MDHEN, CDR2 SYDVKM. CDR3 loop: CASSLREKGILYEQYF. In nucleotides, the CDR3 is TGTGCCAGCAGTTTGAGGGAGAAAGGGATCCTCTACGAGCAGTACTTC.

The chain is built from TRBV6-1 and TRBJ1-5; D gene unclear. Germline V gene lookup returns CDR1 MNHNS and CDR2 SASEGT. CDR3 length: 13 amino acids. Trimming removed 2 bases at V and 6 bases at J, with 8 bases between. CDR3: CASSETGFQPQHF. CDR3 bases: TGTGCCAGCAGTGAAACGGGATTTCAGCCCCAGCATTTT.

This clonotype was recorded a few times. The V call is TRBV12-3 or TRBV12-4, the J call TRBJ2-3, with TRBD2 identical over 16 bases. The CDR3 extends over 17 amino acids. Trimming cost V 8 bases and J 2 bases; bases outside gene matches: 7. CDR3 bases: TGTGCCAGCGGTCCCGGGACTAGCGGGAGGGCCACAGATACGCAGTATTTT. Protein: CASGPGTSGRATDTQYF.

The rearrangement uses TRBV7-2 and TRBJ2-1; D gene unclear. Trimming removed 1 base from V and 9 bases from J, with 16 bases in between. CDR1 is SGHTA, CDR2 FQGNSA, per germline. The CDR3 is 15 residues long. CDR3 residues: CASSLGSRLRLEQFF. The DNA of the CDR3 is TGTGCCAGCAGCTTAGGCTCCAGGTTACGACTTGAGCAGTTCTTC.

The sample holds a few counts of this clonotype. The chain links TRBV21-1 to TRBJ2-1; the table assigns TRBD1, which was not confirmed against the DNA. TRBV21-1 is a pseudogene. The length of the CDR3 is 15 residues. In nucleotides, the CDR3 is TGTGCCAGCAGCCTCAGGGGGCGCCCCTACAATGAGCAGTTCTTC. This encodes CASSLRGRPYNEQFF.

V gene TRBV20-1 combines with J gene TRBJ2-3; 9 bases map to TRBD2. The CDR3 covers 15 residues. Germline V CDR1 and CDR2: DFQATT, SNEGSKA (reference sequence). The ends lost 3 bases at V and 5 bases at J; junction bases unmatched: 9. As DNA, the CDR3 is TGCAGTGCTAGCGGTGACTGGCGGGAGGGAGATACGCAGTATTTT. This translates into CSASGDWREGDTQYF.

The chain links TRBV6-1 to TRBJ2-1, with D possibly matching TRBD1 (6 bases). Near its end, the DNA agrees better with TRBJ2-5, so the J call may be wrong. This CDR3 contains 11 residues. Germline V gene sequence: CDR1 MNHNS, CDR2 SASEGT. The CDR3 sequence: CGTTGQETQYF. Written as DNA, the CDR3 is TGTGGGACGACAGGACAAGAGACCCAGTACTTC.

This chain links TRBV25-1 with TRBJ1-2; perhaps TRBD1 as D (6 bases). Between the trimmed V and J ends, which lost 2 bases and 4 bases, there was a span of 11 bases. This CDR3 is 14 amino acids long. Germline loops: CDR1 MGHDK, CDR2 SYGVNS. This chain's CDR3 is CASSEGLQGYGYTF. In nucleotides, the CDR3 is TGTGCCAGCAGTGAAGGGTTACAGGGCTATGGCTACACCTTC.

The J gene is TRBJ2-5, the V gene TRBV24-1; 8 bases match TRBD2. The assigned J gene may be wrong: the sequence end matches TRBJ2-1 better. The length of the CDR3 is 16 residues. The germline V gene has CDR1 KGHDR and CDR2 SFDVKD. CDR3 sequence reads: CATSEGGGRLENEQFF. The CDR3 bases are TGTGCCACCAGTGAGGGTGGCGGGAGGTTGGAGAATGAGCAGTTCTTC.

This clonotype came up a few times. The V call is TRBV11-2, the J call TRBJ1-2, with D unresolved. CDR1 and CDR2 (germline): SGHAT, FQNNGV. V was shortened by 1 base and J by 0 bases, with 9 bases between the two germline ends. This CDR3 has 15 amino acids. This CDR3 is CASSLGGSPNYGYTF. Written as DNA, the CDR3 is TGTGCCAGCAGCTTAGGCGGCAGCCCTAACTATGGCTACACCTTC.

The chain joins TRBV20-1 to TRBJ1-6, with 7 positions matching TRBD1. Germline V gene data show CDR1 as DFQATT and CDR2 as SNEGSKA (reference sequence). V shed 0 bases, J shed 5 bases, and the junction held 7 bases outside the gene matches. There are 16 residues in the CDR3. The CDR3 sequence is CSARDDRVPNNSPLHF. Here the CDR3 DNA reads TGCAGTGCTAGAGACGACAGGGTCCCCAATAATTCACCCCTCCACTTT.

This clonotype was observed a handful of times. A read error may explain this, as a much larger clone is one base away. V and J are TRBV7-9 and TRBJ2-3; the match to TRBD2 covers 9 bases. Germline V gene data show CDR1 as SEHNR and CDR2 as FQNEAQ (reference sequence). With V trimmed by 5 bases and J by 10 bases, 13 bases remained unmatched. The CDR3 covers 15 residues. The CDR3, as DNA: TGTGCCAGCAGCCTTAAGGGAGCGGGAGGCGATCCGCAGTATTTT. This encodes CASSLKGAGGDPQYF.

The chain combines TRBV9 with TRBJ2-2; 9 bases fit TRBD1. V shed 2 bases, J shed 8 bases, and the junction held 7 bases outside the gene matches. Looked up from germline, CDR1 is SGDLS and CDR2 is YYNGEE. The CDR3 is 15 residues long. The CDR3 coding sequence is TGTGCCAGCAGCGTTCGACAGGGGGAGAGTGGGGAGCTGTTTTTT. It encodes CASSVRQGESGELFF.

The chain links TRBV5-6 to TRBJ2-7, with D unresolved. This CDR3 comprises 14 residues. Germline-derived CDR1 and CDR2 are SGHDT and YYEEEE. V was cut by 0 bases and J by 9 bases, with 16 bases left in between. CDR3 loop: CASSLVSSTSAQYF. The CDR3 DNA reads TGTGCCAGCAGCTTGGTGTCTAGTACATCCGCGCAGTACTTC. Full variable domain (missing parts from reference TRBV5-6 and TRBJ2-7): DAGVTQSPTHLIKTRGQQVTLRCSPKSGHDTVSWYQQALGQGPQFIFQYYEEEERQRGNFPDRFSGHQFPNYSSELNVNALLLGDSALYLCASSLVSSTSAQYFGPGTRLTVT.

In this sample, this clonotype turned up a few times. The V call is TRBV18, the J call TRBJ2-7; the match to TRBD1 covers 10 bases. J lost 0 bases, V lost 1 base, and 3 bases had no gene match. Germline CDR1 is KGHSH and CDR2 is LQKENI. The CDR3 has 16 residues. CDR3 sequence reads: CASSPRTGGNSYEQYF. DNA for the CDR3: TGTGCCAGCTCACCACGGACAGGGGGAAACTCCTACGAGCAGTACTTC.

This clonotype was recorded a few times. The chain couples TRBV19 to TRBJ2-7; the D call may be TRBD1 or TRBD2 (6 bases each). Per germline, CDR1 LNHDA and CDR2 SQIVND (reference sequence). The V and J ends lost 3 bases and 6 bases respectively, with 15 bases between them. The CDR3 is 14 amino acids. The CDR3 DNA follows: TGTGCCAGTAGTATTACTGGGGGGCTGGGCGAGCAGTACTTC. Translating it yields CASSITGGLGEQYF.

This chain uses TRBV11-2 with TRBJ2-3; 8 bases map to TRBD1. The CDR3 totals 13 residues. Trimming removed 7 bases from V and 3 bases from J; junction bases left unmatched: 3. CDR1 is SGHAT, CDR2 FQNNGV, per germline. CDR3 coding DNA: TGTGCCAGCAACACAGGGGGGACAGATACGCAGTATTTT. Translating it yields CASNTGGTDTQYF.

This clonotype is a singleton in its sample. The CDR3 loop is CASSRDLGTGLGETFF. The DNA for the CDR3 is TGTGCCAGCTCGAGGGATCTCGGCACGGGACTGGGTGAGACTTTCTTT. The V call is TRBV6-1, the J call TRBJ1-1; D perhaps matches TRBD1 (5 bases). This CDR3 contains 16 residues. Deletions cut 8 bases from V and 12 bases from J, with 31 bases between. Looked up from germline, CDR1 is MNHNS and CDR2 is SASEGT.

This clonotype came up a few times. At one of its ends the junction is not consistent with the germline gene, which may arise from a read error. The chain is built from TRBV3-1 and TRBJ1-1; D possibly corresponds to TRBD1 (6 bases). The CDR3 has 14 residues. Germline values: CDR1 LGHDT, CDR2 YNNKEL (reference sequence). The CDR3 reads CASSRLGGDTDAFF. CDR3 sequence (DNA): TGTGCCAGCAGCCGCCTAGGGGGGGACACTGACGCTTTCTTT.

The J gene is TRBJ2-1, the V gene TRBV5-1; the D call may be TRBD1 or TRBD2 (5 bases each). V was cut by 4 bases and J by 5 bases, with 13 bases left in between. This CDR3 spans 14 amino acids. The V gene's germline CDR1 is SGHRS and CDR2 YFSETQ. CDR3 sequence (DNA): TGCGCCAGCAGCCCGAAAGGGACCCACAATGAGCAGTTCTTC. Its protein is CASSPKGTHNEQFF.

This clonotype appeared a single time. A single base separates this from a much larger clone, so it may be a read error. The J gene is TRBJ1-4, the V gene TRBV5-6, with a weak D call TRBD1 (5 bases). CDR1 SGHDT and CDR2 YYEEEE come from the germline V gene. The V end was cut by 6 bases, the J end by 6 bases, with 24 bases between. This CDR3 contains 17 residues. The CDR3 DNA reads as TGTGCCAGCACGCGGTATAGGCAGAAAGGGACGGATGAAAAACTGTTTTTT. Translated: CASTRYRQKGTDEKLFF.

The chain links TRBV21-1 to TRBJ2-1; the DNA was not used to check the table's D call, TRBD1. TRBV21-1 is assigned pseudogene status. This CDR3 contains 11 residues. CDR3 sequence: CASIGGNEQFF. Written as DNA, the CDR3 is TGTGCCAGCATCGGGGGCAATGAGCAGTTCTTC.

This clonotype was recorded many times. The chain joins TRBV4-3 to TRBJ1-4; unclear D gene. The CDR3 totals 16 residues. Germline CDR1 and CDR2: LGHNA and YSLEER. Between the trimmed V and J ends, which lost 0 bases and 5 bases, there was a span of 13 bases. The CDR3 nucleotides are TGCGCCAGCAGCCAAGATCCCTGGCTATTAAATGAAAAACTGTTTTTT. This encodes CASSQDPWLLNEKLFF.

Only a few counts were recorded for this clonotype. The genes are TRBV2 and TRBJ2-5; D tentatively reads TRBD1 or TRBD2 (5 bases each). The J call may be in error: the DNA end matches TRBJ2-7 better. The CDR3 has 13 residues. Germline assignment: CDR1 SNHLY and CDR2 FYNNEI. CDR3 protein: CASRRGPSYEQYF. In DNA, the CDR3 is TGTGCCAGCAGGAGGGGTCCCTCCTACGAGCAGTACTTC.

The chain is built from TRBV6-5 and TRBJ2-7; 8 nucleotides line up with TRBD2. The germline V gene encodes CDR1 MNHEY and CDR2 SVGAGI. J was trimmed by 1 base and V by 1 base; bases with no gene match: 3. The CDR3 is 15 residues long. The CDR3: CASSYFTSGSYEQYF. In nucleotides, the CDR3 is TGTGCCAGCAGTTACTTCACTAGCGGATCCTACGAGCAGTACTTC.

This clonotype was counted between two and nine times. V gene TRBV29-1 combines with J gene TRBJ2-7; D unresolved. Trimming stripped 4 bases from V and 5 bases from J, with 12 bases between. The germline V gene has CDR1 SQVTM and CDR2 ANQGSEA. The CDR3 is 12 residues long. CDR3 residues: CSVGHPPNEQYF. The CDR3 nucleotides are TGCAGCGTTGGGCATCCCCCTAACGAGCAGTACTTC.

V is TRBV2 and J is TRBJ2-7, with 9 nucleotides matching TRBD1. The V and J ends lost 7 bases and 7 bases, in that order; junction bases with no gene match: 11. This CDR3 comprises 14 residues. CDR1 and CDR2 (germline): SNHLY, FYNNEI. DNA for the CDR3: TGTGCCAGCACCCCGGGACAGGGTAGTTGGGAGCAGTACTTC. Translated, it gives CASTPGQGSWEQYF.